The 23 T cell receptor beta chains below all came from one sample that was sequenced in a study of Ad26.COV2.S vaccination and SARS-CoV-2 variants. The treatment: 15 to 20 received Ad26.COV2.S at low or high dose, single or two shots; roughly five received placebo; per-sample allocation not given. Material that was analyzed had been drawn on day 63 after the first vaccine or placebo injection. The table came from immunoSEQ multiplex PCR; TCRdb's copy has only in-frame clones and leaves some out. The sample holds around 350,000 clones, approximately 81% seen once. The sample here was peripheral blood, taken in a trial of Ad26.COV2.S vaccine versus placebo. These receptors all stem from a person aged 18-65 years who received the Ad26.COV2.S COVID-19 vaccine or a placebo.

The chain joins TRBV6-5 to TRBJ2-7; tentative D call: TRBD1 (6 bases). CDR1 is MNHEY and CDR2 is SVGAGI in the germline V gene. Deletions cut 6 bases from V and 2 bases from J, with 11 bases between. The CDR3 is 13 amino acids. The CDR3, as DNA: TGTGCCAGCAGACAGGGTACGGCCTACGAGCAGTACTTC. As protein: CASRQGTAYEQYF.

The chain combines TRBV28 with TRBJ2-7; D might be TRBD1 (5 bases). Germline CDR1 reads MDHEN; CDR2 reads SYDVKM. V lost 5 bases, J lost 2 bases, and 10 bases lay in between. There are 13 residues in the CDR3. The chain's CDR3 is CASSQGVTYEQYF. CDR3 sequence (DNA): TGTGCCAGCAGTCAAGGGGTTACCTACGAGCAGTACTTC.

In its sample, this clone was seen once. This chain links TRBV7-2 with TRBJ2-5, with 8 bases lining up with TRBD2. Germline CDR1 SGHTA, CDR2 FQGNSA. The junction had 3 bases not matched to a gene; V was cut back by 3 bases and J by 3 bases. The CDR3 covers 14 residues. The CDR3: CASSLQAGEETQYF. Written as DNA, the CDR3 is TGTGCCAGCAGCTTGCAAGCGGGAGAAGAGACCCAGTACTTC.

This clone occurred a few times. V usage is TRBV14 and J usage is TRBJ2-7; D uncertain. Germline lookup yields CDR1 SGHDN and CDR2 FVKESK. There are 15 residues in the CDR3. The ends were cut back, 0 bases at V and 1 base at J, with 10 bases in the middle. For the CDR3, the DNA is TGTGCCAGCAGCCAAGATCTGGCAAGGTCCTACGAGCAGTACTTC. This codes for CASSQDLARSYEQYF.

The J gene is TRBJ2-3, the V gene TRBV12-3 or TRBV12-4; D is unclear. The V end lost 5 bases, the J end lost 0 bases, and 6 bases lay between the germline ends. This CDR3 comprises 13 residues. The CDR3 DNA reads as TGTGCCAGCAGTGTAGTTAGCACAGATACGCAGTATTTT. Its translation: CASSVVSTDTQYF.

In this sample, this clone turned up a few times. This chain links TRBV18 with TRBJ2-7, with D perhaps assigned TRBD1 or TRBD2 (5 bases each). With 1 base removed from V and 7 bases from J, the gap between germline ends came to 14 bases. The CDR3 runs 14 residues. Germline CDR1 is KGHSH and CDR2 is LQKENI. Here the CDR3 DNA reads TGTGCCAGCTCACCACTCCGGGGCCCCTTTGAGCAGTACTTC. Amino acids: CASSPLRGPFEQYF.

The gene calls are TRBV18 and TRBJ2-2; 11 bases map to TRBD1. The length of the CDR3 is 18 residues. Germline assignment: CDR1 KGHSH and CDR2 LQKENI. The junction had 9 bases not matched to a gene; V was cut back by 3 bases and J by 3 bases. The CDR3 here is CASSPLDRGLSDTGELFF. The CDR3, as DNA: TGTGCCAGCTCACCTCTGGACAGGGGGCTCTCGGACACCGGGGAGCTGTTTTTT.

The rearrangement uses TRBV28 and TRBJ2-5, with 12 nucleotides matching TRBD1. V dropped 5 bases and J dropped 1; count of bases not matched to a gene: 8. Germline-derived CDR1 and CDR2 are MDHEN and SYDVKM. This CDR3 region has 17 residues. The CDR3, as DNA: TGTGCCAGCAGTGACCCTCGGGGACAGGGGGCCCAAGAGACCCAGTACTTC. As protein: CASSDPRGQGAQETQYF. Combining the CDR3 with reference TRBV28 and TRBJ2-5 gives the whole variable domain DVKVTQSSRYLVKRTGEKVFLECVQDMDHENMFWYRQDPGLGLRLIYFSYDVKMKEKGDIPEGYSVSREKKERFSLILESASTNQTSMYLCASSDPRGQGAQETQYFGPGTRLLVL.

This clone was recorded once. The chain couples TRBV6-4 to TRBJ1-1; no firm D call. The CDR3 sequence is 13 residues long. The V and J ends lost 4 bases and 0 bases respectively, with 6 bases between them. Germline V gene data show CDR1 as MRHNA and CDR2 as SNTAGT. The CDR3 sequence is CASSVALNTEAFF. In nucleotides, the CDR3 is TGTGCCAGCAGTGTGGCTTTGAACACTGAAGCTTTCTTT.

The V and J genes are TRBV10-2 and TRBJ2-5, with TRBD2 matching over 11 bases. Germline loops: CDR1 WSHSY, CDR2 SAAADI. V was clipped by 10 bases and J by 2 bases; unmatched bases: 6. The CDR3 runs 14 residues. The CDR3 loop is CATKGLAEQETQYF. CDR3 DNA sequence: TGCGCCACGAAGGGACTAGCGGAACAAGAGACCCAGTACTTC.

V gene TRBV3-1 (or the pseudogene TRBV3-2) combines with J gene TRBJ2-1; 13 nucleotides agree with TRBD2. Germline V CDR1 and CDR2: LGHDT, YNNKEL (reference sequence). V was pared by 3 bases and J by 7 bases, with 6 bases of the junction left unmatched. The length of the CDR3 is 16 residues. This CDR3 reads CASSHPATSGRNEQFF. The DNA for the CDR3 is TGTGCCAGCAGCCACCCCGCGACTAGCGGGAGGAATGAGCAGTTCTTC.

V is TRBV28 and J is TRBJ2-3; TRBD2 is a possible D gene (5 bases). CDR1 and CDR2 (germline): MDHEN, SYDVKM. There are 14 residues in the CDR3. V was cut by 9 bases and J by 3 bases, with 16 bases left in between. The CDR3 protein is CASKVGVGTDTQYF. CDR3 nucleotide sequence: TGTGCCAGTAAAGTGGGAGTGGGGACAGATACGCAGTATTTT.

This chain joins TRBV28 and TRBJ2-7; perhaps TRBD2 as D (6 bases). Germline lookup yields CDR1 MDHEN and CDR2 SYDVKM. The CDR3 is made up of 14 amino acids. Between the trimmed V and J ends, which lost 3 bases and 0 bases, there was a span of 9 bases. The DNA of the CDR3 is TGTGCCAGCAGTTTTTGGGAGGCCTCCTACGAGCAGTACTTC. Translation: CASSFWEASYEQYF.

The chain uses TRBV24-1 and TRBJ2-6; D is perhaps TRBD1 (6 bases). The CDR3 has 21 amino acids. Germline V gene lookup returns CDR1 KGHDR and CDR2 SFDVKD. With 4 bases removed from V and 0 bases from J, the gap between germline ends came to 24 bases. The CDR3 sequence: CATSDPNTQDSPSSGANVLTF. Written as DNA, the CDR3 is TGTGCCACCAGTGACCCAAACACGCAGGACAGCCCGAGCTCTGGGGCCAACGTCCTGACTTTC.

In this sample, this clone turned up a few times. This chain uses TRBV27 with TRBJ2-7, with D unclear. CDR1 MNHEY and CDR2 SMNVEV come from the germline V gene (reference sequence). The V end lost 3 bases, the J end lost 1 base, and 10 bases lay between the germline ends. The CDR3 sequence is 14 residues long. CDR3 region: CASSFLPGSYEQYF. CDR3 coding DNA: TGTGCCAGCAGTTTTCTCCCCGGGTCCTACGAGCAGTACTTC.

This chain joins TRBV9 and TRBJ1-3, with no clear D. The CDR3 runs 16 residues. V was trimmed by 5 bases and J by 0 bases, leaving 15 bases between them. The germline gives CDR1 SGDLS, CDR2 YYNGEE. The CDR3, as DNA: TGTGCCAGCAGGAACCGAGGCCCGCACTCTGGAAACACCATATATTTT. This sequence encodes CASRNRGPHSGNTIYF.

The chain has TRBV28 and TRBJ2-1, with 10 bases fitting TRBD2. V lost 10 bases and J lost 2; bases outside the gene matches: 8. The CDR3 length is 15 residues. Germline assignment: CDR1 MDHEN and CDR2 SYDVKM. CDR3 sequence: CATNGLAEPYNEQFF. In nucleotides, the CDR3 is TGTGCCACCAACGGACTAGCGGAGCCCTACAATGAGCAGTTCTTC.

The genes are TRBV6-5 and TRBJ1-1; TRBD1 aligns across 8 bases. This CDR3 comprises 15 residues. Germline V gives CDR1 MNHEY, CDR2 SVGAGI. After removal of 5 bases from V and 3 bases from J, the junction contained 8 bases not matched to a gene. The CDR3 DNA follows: TGTGCCAGCAGTCCGGACAGGGCAGGGGACACTGAAGCTTTCTTT. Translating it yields CASSPDRAGDTEAFF.

Here the CDR3 DNA reads TGCGCCAGCAGCCATGACAGGGGGAACACTGAAGCTTTCTTT. Its protein product is CASSHDRGNTEAFF. This chain joins TRBV5-1 and TRBJ1-1; TRBD1 aligns across 8 bases. The CDR3 loop spans 14 amino acids. J lost 1 base, V lost 4 bases, and 3 bases had no gene match. CDR1 is SGHRS and CDR2 is YFSETQ in the germline V gene.

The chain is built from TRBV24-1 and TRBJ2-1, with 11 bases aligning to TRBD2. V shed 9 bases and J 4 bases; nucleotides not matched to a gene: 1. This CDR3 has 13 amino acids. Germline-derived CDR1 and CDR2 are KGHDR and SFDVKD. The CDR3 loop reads CATGTSGYNEQFF. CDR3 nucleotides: TGTGCCACCGGGACTAGCGGTTACAATGAGCAGTTCTTC.

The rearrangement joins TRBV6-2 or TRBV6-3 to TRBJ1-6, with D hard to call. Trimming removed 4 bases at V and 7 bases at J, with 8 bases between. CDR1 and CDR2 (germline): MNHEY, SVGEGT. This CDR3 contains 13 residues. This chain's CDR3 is CASSFGPNSPLHF. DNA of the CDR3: TGTGCCAGCAGTTTCGGGCCCAATTCACCCCTCCACTTT.

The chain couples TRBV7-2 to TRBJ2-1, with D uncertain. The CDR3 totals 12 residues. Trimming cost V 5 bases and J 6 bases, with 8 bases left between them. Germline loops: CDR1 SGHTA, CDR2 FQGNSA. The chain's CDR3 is CASSLPRNEQFF. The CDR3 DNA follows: TGTGCCAGCAGCCTCCCTCGCAATGAGCAGTTCTTC.

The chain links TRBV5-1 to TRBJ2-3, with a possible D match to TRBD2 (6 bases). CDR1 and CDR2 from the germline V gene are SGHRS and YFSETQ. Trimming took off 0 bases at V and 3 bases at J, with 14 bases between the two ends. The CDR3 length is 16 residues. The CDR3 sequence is CASSLARLEVTDTQYF. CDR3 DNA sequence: TGCGCCAGCAGCTTGGCCCGACTAGAGGTTACAGATACGCAGTATTTT. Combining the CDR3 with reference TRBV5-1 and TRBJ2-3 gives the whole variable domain KAGVTQTPRYLIKTRGQQVTLSCSPISGHRSVSWYQQTPGQGLQFLFEYFSETQRNKGNFPGRFSGRQFSNSRSEMNVSTLELGDSALYLCASSLARLEVTDTQYFGPGTRLTVL.